Listed here is a single T cell receptor beta chain. Ten or more counts support this clonotype. Its antigen target is currently unknown. No clone much larger than this one lies a single base away; base qualities are absent. In the study, sorted CD4+ and CD8+ blood T cells from patients with severe aplastic anemia and from healthy subjects underwent deep sequencing of TCR repertoires. Ficoll-Paque density gradient centrifugation was used to isolate peripheral blood mononuclear cells. Before DNA extraction, CD4+ and CD8+ T cells were sorted by FACS or by magnetic beads. TCR beta VDJ combination and CDR3 sequence profiling used genomic DNA as the template. An Illumina HiSeq 2000 was used for TCR repertoire sequencing. The authors' analysis ran thus. Repertoire assessment relied on Simpson's diversity index, CDR3 size and DJ length profiles, and TRBV/TRBJ rearrangement plots. The most abundant DNA sequence in the deep sequencing data was taken as the immunodominant clone. CDR3 amino acid sequences were checked for sharing across subjects and were also compared against the VDJdb database and published repertoires. The public sequencing data were trimmed at Q25 with fastp and processed into clonotypes with MiXCR by TCRdb, which kept only in-frame beta chains. Every CDR3 protein is listed once, alongside the most common genes and DNA of its rows. Clone size and V and J calls follow TCRdb, not the original study. This sample has around 150,000 distinct CDR3 sequences in its table, and about 40% of those were observed once. Around 8.4% of the sample rests with the top ten.

These data belong to a study of CD8+CD57+ T cells in acquired aplastic anemia (dated by TCRdb to the late 2010s). Study-level background: Extracted DNA from sorted CD4+ and CD8+ cells averaged around 3.5 ug, ranging from about 0.18 to 27.4 ug. Mean read counts for healthy donor samples were around 10 million for CD4+ cells and some 12 million for CD8+ cells.

The investigation overall reported the following: Patients and healthy controls showed no significant difference in CD8+ Simpson's diversity (P=0.060). About 30 CD8+ CDR3 sequences were found to be shared between patients and controls, but these sequences appeared to be highly expressed in patients and within the immunodominant clones of the patients.

The sequence was collected from a human donor in good health, serving as a control. Sequences were obtained from sorted CD4+, CD8+, or CD8+CD57+ T cells (not recorded which) from PBMCs.

The CDR3 in this case is CASSLVGQGAKEQYF. In nucleotide form, the sequence is TGCGCCAGCAGCTTGGTGGGACAGGGGGCTAAAGAGCAGTACTTC. The rearranged segments are TRBV5-1 and TRBJ2-7, with 12 junctional bases fitting TRBD1. Clipping removes 0 bases from V and 7 bases from J, with 5 as the unmatched junction base count. The CDR3, from cysteine to phenylalanine, totals 15 residues. Kept here is only the CDR3 DNA, which spans 45 bases and is read in frame from base 1. CDR1 and CDR2, looked up from the germline V gene, are SGHRS and YFSETQ.